The clone carrying this T cell receptor beta chain was detected a few times. Its matching antigen is unknown. Indicated treatment: roughly 11-day PBMC culture with coronavirus spike peptide pools or control peptides (ViraFEST assay). This sample was included in a study of vaccination and CD4 T cells after COVID-19. Study background: Culture controls were given either a CEFX pool, an HIV-1 Nef pool, or no peptide.

General study points: Only post-vaccination samples contained a median about 86% of the reactive clones in convalescent patients.

Researchers used the Oncomine TCR Beta short-read assay to sequence DNA from cultured CD4+ T cells. TCRdb independently ran MiXCR on the PCR reads; one entry per CDR3 protein. The table has about 20,000 distinct CDR3 sequences, roughly 50% seen once. The clonotype originates from a human donor who had recovered from COVID-19. The source material was CD4+ T cells from blood, cultured in vitro.

The CDR3 sequence is CATSKDGTDSYEQYF. The CDR3 coding sequence is TGTGCCACCAGCAAAGACGGCACCGACTCCTACGAGCAGTACTTC. The chain uses TRBV15 and TRBJ2-7, with no clear D. Trimming shortened V by 4 bases and J by 0 bases, and 13 bases separated the two germline ends. The germline V gene has CDR1 LNHNV and CDR2 YYDKDF (reference sequence). This CDR3 region has 15 residues.